The entry that follows covers one T cell receptor beta chain sequence. The data stem from a study of blood T cell repertoires in COVID-19. Authors' analysis steps: Reference gene primers were amplified, and this amplification served to estimate nucleated cell counts. TCRdb's table, derived via immunoSEQ multiplex PCR, lists solely in-frame clones and lacks some. From that table come the V and J calls and clone size; the DNA was used to work out D and trimming. The sample holds about 59,000 clones, 91% seen once. CDR1 is SGHTA and CDR2 is FQGTGA in the germline V gene. With 4 bases clipped from V and 6 bases from J, the junction kept 11 bases outside the gene matches. The CDR3 is 15 amino acids.

The clonotype comes from a human donor in a cohort sampled during active COVID-19. This chain links TRBV7-3 with TRBJ1-2; 7 bases agree with TRBD1. Material for sequencing was peripheral blood. The CDR3 region has the DNA TGTGCCAGCAGCTCACCCCGGGACAGATGGGATGGCTACACCTTC. Its protein is CASSSPRDRWDGYTF.